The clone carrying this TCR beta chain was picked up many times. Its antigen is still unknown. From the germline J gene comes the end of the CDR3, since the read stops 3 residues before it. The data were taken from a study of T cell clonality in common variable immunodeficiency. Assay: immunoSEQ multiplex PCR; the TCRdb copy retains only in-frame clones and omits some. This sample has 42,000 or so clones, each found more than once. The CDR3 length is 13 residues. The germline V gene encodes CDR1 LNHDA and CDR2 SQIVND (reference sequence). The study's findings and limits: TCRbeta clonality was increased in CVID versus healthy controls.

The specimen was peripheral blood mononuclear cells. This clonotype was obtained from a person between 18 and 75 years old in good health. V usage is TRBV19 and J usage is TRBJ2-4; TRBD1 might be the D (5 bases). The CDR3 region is CASSMGRRPIQYF. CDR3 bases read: TGTGCCAGTAGTATGGGGCGGCGGCCGATT.